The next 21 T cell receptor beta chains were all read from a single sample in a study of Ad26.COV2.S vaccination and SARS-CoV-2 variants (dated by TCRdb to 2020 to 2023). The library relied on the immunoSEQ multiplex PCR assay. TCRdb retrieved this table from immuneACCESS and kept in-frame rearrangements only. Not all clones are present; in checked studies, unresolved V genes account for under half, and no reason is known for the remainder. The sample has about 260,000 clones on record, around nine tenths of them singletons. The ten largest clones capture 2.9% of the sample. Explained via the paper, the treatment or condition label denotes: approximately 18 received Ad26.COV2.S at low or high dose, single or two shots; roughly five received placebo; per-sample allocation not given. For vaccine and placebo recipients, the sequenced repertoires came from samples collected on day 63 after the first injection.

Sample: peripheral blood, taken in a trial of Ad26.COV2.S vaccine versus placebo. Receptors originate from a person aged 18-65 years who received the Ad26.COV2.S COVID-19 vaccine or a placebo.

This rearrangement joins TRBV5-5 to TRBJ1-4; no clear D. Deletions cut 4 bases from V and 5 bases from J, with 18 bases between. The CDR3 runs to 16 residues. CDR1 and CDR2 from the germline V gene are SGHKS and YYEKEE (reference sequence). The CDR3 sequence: CASSPGKGSSNEKLFF. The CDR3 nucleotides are TGTGCCAGCAGCCCTGGGAAGGGCAGTTCAAATGAAAAACTGTTTTTT.

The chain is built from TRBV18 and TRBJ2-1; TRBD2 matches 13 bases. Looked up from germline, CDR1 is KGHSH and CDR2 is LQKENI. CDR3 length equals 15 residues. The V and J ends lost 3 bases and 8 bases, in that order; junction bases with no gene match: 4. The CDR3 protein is CASSPGTSGKDEQFF. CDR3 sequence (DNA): TGTGCCAGCTCACCCGGGACTAGCGGGAAGGATGAGCAGTTCTTC.

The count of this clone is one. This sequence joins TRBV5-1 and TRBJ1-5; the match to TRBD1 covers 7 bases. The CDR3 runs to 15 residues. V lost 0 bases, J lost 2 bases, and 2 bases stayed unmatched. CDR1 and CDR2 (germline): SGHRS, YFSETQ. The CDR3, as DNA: TGCGCCAGCAGCTTGGAAGGGGGCGGCAATCAGCCCCAGCATTTT. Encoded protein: CASSLEGGGNQPQHF.

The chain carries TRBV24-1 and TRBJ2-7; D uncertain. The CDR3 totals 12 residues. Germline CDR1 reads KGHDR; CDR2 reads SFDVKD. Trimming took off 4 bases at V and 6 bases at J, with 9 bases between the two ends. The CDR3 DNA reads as TGTGCCACCAGTGACCGGCGTGGCGAGCAGTACTTC. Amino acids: CATSDRRGEQYF.

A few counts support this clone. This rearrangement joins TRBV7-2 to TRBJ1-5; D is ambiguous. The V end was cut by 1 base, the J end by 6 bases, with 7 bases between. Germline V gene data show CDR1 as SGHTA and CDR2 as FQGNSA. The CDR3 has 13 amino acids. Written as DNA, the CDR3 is TGTGCCAGCAGCTTAGATTTTCGTCAGCCCCAGCATTTT. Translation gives CASSLDFRQPQHF.

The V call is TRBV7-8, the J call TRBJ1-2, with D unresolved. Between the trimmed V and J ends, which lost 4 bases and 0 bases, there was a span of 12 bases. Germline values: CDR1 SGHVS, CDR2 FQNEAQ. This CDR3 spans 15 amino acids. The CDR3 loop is CASSSTESANYGYTF. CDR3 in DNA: TGTGCCAGCAGCTCTACTGAAAGCGCTAACTATGGCTACACCTTC.

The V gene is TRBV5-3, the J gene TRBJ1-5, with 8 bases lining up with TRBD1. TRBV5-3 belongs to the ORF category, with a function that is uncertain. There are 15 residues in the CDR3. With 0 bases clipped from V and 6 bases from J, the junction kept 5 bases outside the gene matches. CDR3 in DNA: TGTGCCAGAAGCTTGGCGTCAGGGGGCTGTCAGCCCCAGCATTTT. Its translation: CARSLASGGCQPQHF.

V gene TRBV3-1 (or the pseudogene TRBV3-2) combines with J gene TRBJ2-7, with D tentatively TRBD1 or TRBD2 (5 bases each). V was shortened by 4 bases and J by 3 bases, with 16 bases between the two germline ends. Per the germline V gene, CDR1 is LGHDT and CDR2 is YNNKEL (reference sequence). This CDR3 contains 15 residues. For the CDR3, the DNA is TGTGCCAGCAGCCCGGCCGGGGCCACATACTACGAGCAGTACTTC. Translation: CASSPAGATYYEQYF.

The CDR3 loop is CASNVRGNTEAFF. The CDR3 DNA follows: TGTGCCAGCAACGTACGGGGAAACACTGAAGCTTTCTTT. The chain combines TRBV7-2 with TRBJ1-1; the D is unclear. The length of the CDR3 is 13 residues. Germline V gives CDR1 SGHTA, CDR2 FQGNSA. The V end lost 7 bases, the J end lost 2 bases, and 11 bases lay between the germline ends.

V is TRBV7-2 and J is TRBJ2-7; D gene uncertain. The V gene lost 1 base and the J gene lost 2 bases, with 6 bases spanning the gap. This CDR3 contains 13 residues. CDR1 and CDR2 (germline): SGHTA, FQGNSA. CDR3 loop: CASSLGHTYEQYF. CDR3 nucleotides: TGTGCCAGCAGCTTAGGCCATACCTACGAGCAGTACTTC.

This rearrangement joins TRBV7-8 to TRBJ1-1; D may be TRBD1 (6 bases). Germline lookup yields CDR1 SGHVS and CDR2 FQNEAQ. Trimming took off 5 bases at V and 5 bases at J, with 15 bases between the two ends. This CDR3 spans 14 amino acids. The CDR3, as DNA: TGTGCCAGCAGCCCTACAGGGTTGGGAACTGAAGCTTTCTTT. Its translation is CASSPTGLGTEAFF.

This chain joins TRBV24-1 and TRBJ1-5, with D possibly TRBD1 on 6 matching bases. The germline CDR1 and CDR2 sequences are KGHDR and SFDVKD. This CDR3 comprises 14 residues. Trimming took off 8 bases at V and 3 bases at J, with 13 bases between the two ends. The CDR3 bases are TGTGCCACCATTTTGACAGGCATCAATCAGCCCCAGCATTTT. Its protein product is CATILTGINQPQHF.

In nucleotides, the CDR3 is TGTGCCAGCAGTTACTCGCGGGGTAGGATAACAGATACGCAGTATTTT. Protein sequence: CASSYSRGRITDTQYF. The chain is built from TRBV6-5 and TRBJ2-3; D may be TRBD2 (6 bases). The CDR3 has 16 residues. Trimming left V 0 bases short and J 3 bases short, with 13 bases between. CDR1 is MNHEY, CDR2 SVGAGI, per germline.

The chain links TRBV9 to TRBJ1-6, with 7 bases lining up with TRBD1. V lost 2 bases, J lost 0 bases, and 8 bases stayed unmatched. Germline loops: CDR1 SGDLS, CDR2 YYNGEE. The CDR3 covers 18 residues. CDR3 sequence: CASSVSGQASSYNSPLHF. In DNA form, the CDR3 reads TGTGCCAGCAGCGTTTCTGGACAGGCCAGCTCCTATAATTCACCCCTCCACTTT.

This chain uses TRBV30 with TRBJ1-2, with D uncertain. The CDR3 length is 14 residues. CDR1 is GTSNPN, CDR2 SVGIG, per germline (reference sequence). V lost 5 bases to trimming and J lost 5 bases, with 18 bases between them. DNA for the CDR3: TGTGCCTGGGAATGGGAGAGTTCAGGATATGGCTACACCTTC. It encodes CAWEWESSGYGYTF.

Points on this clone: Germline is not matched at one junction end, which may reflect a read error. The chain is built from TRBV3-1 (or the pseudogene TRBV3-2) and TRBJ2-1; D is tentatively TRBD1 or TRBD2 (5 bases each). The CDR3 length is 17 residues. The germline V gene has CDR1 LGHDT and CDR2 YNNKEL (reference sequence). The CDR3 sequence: CASSQGDPISSDNEQFF. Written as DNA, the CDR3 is TGTGCCAGCAGCCAGGGGGATCCCATTTCCTCCGACAATGAGCAGTTCTTC.

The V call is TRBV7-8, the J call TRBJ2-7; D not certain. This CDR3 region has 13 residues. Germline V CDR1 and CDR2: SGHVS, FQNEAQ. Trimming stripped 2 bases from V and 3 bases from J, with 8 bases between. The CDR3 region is CASSLTPDYEQYV. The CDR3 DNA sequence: TGTGCCAGCAGCTTAACACCTGACTACGAGCAGTACGTC.

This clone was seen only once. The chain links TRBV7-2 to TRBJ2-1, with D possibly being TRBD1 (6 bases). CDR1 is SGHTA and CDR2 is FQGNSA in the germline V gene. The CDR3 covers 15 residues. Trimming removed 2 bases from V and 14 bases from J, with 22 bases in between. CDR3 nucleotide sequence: TGTGCCAGCAGCTTAATTACTGGGTCTACAGGGCGCAAGTTCTTC. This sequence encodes CASSLITGSTGRKFF.

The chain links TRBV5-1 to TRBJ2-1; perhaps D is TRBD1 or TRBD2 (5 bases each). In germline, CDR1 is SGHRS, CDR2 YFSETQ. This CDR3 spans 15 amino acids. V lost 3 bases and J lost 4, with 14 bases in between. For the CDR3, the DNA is TGCGCCAGCAGCTCGGGGCACCGGGGATACAATGAGCAGTTCTTC. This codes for CASSSGHRGYNEQFF. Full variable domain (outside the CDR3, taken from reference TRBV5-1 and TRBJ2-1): KAGVTQTPRYLIKTRGQQVTLSCSPISGHRSVSWYQQTPGQGLQFLFEYFSETQRNKGNFPGRFSGRQFSNSRSEMNVSTLELGDSALYLCASSSGHRGYNEQFFGPGTRLTVL.

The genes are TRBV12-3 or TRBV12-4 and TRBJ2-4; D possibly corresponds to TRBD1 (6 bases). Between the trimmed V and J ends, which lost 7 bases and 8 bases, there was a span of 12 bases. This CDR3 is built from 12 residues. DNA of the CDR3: TGTGCCAGCACCACCTCAGGGGACATTCAGTACTTC. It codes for CASTTSGDIQYF.

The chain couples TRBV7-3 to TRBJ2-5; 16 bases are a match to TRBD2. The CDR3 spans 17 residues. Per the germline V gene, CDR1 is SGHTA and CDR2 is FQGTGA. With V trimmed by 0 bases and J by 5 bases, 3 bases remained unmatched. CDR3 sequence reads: CASSLTPGLAGGETQYF. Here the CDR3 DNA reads TGTGCCAGCAGCTTAACGCCGGGACTAGCGGGAGGGGAGACCCAGTACTTC. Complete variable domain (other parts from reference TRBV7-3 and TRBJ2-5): GAGVSQTPSNKVTEKGKYVELRCDPISGHTALYWYRQSLGQGPEFLIYFQGTGAADDSGLPNDRFFAVRPEGSVSTLKIQRTERGDSAVYLCASSLTPGLAGGETQYFGPGTRLLVL.